This T cell receptor beta chain appears in the sequencing data of a study of human T cells and chemical hapten exposure. Findings and limits, study-wide: Sensitizing to DPC left TCRs with a frequency above 1 in 1000 unaltered.

Trimming left V 6 bases short and J 9 bases short, with 18 bases between. The germline V gene encodes CDR1 MDHEN and CDR2 SYDVKM. The CDR3 has 13 residues. Using its own MiXCR run on the RACE reads, TCRdb lists one record per CDR3 protein. The data hold 65,000 to 80,000 distinct CDR3 sequences, with 8.6% observed a single time. A word on this clonotype: The antigen remains undetermined.

The time point: healthy volunteer bleed at 6 weeks. The authors extracted total RNA from unfractionated whole blood. The sequence was collected from a male donor in good health. Some clones in this sample may be carry-over from other donors' samples. The J gene is TRBJ2-7, the V gene TRBV28; D gene unclear. Sample: whole blood. CDR3 DNA sequence: TGTGCCAGCAGCCTCTCGGCGTTATCCACGCAGTACTTC. The encoded protein is CASSLSALSTQYF. Combining the CDR3 with reference TRBV28 and TRBJ2-7 gives the whole variable domain DVKVTQSSRYLVKRTGEKVFLECVQDMDHENMFWYRQDPGLGLRLIYFSYDVKMKEKGDIPEGYSVSREKKERFSLILESASTNQTSMYLCASSLSALSTQYFGPGTRLTVT.